This entry is about one TCR beta chain. What it binds is not known. V shed 4 bases, J shed 0 bases, and the junction held 5 bases outside the gene matches. Per germline, CDR1 KGHSH and CDR2 LQKENI. There are 15 residues in the CDR3. These data originate in a study of OX40 agonist ivuxolimab in advanced cancers. The wider study: Prior therapy, whether anti-PD-1, anti-PD-L1 or anti-CTLA-4, was allowed, and 40% had some.

Findings of the study overall: The study found among the lowest clonal expansion in partial responders at 0.1-3.0 mg/kg. The average count of expanded clones was higher among CD8+ T cells than among CD4+. Nonresponders, in some cases, also had low normalized T-cell clonal expansion.

The method was immunoSEQ multiplex PCR; TCRdb's version includes in-frame clones alone and lacks a portion of them. The sample lists around 86,000 clones, more than 75% occurring once. The receptor comes from an adult with an advanced solid tumor such as melanoma, head and neck, liver or kidney cancer. The material was CD4+ or CD8+ T cells sorted from blood, obtained in a trial of the OX40 agonist ivuxolimab. The chain is built from TRBV18 and TRBJ1-2; 7 positions match TRBD1. As DNA, the CDR3 is TGTGCCAGCTCACAAGGACAGGAAACTAACTATGGCTACACCTTC. It encodes CASSQGQETNYGYTF.